This is a list of T cell receptor beta chains from one sample in a study of Ad26.COV2.S vaccination and SARS-CoV-2 variants. Libraries were prepared by immunoSEQ multiplex PCR; TCRdb keeps only in-frame clonotypes and omits some of them. The sample carries some 350,000 clones, approximately 84% recorded once. The sequences come from peripheral blood, collected in a trial of Ad26.COV2.S vaccine versus placebo. The receptors were gathered from a person between 18 and 60 years old who received the Ad26.COV2.S COVID-19 vaccine or a placebo. The CDR3 runs from the conserved cysteine through the conserved F or W. D genes are given only for firm matches. For some rows the clone size is stated as once, few or many, or as a class when expanded; others skip it.

j_call	v_call	clone_size	d_call	cdr3_aa	cdr3_nt
TRBJ1-5	TRBV28	-	TRBD1	CASSLHTGDGNQPQHF	TGTGCCAGCAGTTTACATACAGGGGACGGCAATCAGCCCCAGCATTTT
TRBJ2-1	TRBV10-3	-	TRBD2	CAISEREGSYNEQFF	TGTGCCATCAGTGAGCGGGAGGGCTCCTACAATGAGCAGTTCTTC
TRBJ1-1	TRBV2	few	-	CASTGTGNTEAFF	TGTGCCAGCACCGGAACAGGGAACACTGAAGCTTTCTTT
TRBJ1-5	TRBV6-5	-	TRBD1	CATSTGGGQPQHF	TGTGCCACTTCGACAGGGGGAGGACAGCCCCAGCATTTT
TRBJ2-1	TRBV5-5	-	-	CASSLTGQGNEQFF	TGTGCCAGCAGCTTGACAGGGCAAGGAAATGAGCAGTTCTTC
TRBJ2-6	TRBV6-5	-	-	CASSYSGGSGANVLTF	TGTGCCAGCAGTTACTCCGGAGGCTCTGGGGCCAACGTCCTGACTTTC
TRBJ2-7	TRBV6-6	-	-	CASSIGSGGGRCEQYF	TGTGCCAGCAGCATAGGATCAGGAGGGGGCCGATGCGAGCAGTACTTC
TRBJ2-5	TRBV3-1/TRBV3-2	-	-	CASSPISWGDETQYF	TGTGCCAGCAGCCCCATATCTTGGGGGGATGAGACCCAGTACTTC
TRBJ2-6	TRBV30	few	-	CAWSTPRTGANVLTF	TGTGCCTGGAGTACGCCCCGGACTGGGGCCAACGTCCTGACTTTC
TRBJ1-1	TRBV29-1	few	-	CSGGWDTEAFF	TGCAGCGGTGGGTGGGACACTGAAGCTTTCTTT
TRBJ2-1	TRBV19	-	TRBD2	CASGLAGAVNEQFF	TGTGCCAGCGGACTAGCGGGAGCGGTCAATGAGCAGTTCTTC
TRBJ2-5	TRBV29-1	-	TRBD2	CSVDHPSGRRETQYF	TGCAGCGTTGATCATCCTAGCGGGAGACGTGAGACCCAGTACTTC
TRBJ2-3	TRBV19	-	-	CASSIITGGTDTQYF	TGTGCCAGTAGTATAATTACAGGAGGCACAGATACGCAGTATTTT
TRBJ1-1	TRBV5-1	-	-	CASSPQGEEGTEAFF	TGCGCCAGCAGCCCACAGGGTGAGGAGGGGACTGAAGCTTTCTTT
TRBJ2-7	TRBV4-3	-	-	CASSQGGNYEQYF	TGCGCCAGCAGCCAAGGGGGAAACTACGAGCAGTACTTC
TRBJ2-7	TRBV18	-	TRBD2	CASSSGGDFSSYEQYF	TGTGCCAGCTCTTCGGGGGGAGACTTCAGCTCCTACGAGCAGTACTTC
TRBJ2-5	TRBV4-1	-	-	CASSQDPRGETQYF	TGCGCCAGCAGCCAAGACCCCCGGGGTGAGACCCAGTACTTC
TRBJ2-3	TRBV28	-	TRBD2	CASSFPISGSSTDTQYF	TGTGCCAGCAGTTTCCCAATTAGCGGGTCTAGCACAGATACGCAGTATTTT
TRBJ2-3	TRBV30	-	-	CAWSVLDTQYF	TGTGCCTGGAGTGTACTAGATACGCAGTATTTT
TRBJ2-1	TRBV30	-	-	CASALAPSSYNEQFF	TGTGCCTCAGCACTAGCTCCGAGCTCCTACAATGAGCAGTTCTTC
TRBJ2-3	TRBV5-1	-	-	CASSGELGTDTQYF	TGCGCCAGCAGCGGTGAATTGGGCACAGATACGCAGTATTTT
TRBJ2-1	TRBV29-1	-	TRBD2	CSVEAGGPGGYLGEQFF	TGCAGCGTTGAGGCGGGAGGGCCGGGCGGATACCTAGGTGAGCAGTTCTTC